One sample yielded the 9 T cell receptor beta chains listed below, sequenced in a study of regulatory T cells in long-lasting Graves disease (dated by TCRdb to about 2021). The method was multiplex PCR. These reads were obtained on an Illumina HiSeq 4000. iRepertoire HTBI primers and Arm-PCR amplification of CDR3 regions were used to construct TCR beta libraries. The public reads were reanalyzed by TCRdb: fastp trimming at Q25, MiXCR alignment, in-frame beta chains only. Each record represents a unique CDR3 protein, reported with the most common genes and DNA among its rows. The sample yields over 350,000 distinct CDR3 sequences; around 15% were counted once. The ten largest account for approximately 17% of the sample. Reading the label with the study, this specimen's time point is: newly diagnosed GD, antithyroid drugs for less than 3 months. For both TCR sequencing and RNA sequencing, RNA was extracted from PBMCs using TRIzol.

Separately, the same data were catalogued under a study of T cells in Graves' hyperthyroidism and ophthalmopathy.

The sample consisted of peripheral blood mononuclear cells (PBMCs), taken at new diagnosis, from a patient treated with antithyroid drugs. Receptors originate from a woman aged 45-65 years with Graves disease. Donor details come from another sample of the same person, matched by shared clones.

This clonotype was seen many times. The chain employs TRBV27 and TRBJ1-1, with D possibly matching TRBD1 (5 bases). Trimming took off 6 bases at V and 10 bases at J, with 27 bases between the two ends. CDR3 length: 16 amino acids. Germline values: CDR1 MNHEY, CDR2 SMNVEV (reference sequence). The CDR3 loop is CASSPPGGHKVSRAFF. In nucleotides, the CDR3 is TGTGCCAGCAGCCCCCCCGGGGGTCACAAGGTATCTAGAGCTTTCTTT.

This sequence joins TRBV7-9 and TRBJ2-2; possibly TRBD2 for D (6 bases). Germline CDR1 and CDR2: SEHNR and FQNEAQ (reference sequence). The V end lost 1 base, the J end lost 7 bases, and 10 bases lay between the germline ends. The CDR3 covers 14 residues. CDR3 DNA sequence: TGTGCCAGCAGCTTAGGTCGACTAGTCGGGGAGCTGTTTTTT. It codes for CASSLGRLVGELFF.

In this sample, this clonotype turned up a few times. The gene calls are TRBV4-1 and TRBJ1-5; 8 bases fit TRBD1. CDR3 length equals 15 residues. CDR1 is MGHRA and CDR2 is YSYEKL in the germline V gene. With 6 bases clipped from V and 4 bases from J, the junction kept 8 bases outside the gene matches. The CDR3 spells CASRAGQGINQPQHF. DNA for the CDR3: TGCGCCAGCAGAGCCGGACAGGGAATAAATCAGCCCCAGCATTTT.

In this sample, this clonotype turned up a few times. The rearrangement links TRBV28 to TRBJ2-5, with 8 positions matching TRBD2. The DNA matches TRBJ2-1 better at its end, which makes the J call doubtful. The CDR3 extends over 14 amino acids. From germline, CDR1 is MDHEN and CDR2 SYDVKM. The CDR3 DNA sequence: TGTGCCAGCAGTGGGGGGACTAGGGGTAATGAGCAGTTCTTC. Protein sequence: CASSGGTRGNEQFF.

As to this clonotype: Germline is not matched at one junction end, which may reflect a read error. The gene calls are TRBV5-4 and TRBJ2-5; 8 bases align to TRBD2. The CDR3 is 15 amino acids. Germline values: CDR1 SGHNT, CDR2 YYREEE (reference sequence). The CDR3 reads CASSSTSAPQETQHF. The CDR3 coding sequence is TGTGCCAGCAGCTCGACTAGCGCCCCCCAAGAGACCCAGCACTTC.

This clonotype was detected many times. V is TRBV11-2 and J is TRBJ2-1; 8 bases fit TRBD2. Germline V lookup: CDR1 SGHAT, CDR2 FQNNGV. J was trimmed by 7 bases and V by 4 bases; bases with no gene match: 9. The CDR3 has 15 amino acids. The chain's CDR3 is CASSSRTGGPNEQFF. The CDR3 nucleotides are TGTGCCAGCAGCTCACGCACGGGAGGGCCAAATGAGCAGTTCTTC.

The chain is built from TRBV29-1 and TRBJ2-7; 11 nucleotides match TRBD2. CDR1 is SQVTM, CDR2 ANQGSEA, per germline. The V segment lost 6 bases and the J segment 4 bases; nucleotides outside the gene matches: 11. CDR3 length: 15 residues. In DNA form, the CDR3 reads TGCAGCGTCTCCTCACTAGCGGGAGAGGGGTACGAGCAGTACTTC. Amino acids: CSVSSLAGEGYEQYF.

This clonotype was seen repeatedly, ten times or more. The rearrangement joins TRBV5-1 to TRBJ1-4, with D maybe TRBD1 (6 bases). Between the trimmed V and J ends, which lost 0 bases and 7 bases, there was a span of 10 bases. Germline lookup yields CDR1 SGHRS and CDR2 YFSETQ. The CDR3 loop spans 14 amino acids. The CDR3 spells CASSLGDNVEKLFF. Written as DNA, the CDR3 is TGCGCCAGCAGCTTGGGGGACAACGTTGAAAAACTGTTTTTT. The full variable domain, rest sourced from reference TRBV5-1 and TRBJ1-4, is KAGVTQTPRYLIKTRGQQVTLSCSPISGHRSVSWYQQTPGQGLQFLFEYFSETQRNKGNFPGRFSGRQFSNSRSEMNVSTLELGDSALYLCASSLGDNVEKLFFGSGTQLSVL.

This sequence joins TRBV30 and TRBJ2-7; D is possibly TRBD2 (5 bases). Deletions cut 4 bases from V and 2 bases from J, with 15 bases between. CDR3 size: 14 residues. Germline lookup yields CDR1 GTSNPN and CDR2 SVGIG (reference sequence). For the CDR3, the DNA is TGTGCCTGGACTGGACGGGAACGCACCTACGAGCAGTACTTC. As protein: CAWTGRERTYEQYF. Looking up the rest from reference TRBV30 and TRBJ2-7 gives the full variable domain: SQTIHQWPATLVQPVGSPLSLECTVEGTSNPNLYWYRQAAGRGLQLLFYSVGIGQISSEVPQNLSASRPQDRQFILSSKKLLLSDSGFYLCAWTGRERTYEQYFGPGTRLTVT.